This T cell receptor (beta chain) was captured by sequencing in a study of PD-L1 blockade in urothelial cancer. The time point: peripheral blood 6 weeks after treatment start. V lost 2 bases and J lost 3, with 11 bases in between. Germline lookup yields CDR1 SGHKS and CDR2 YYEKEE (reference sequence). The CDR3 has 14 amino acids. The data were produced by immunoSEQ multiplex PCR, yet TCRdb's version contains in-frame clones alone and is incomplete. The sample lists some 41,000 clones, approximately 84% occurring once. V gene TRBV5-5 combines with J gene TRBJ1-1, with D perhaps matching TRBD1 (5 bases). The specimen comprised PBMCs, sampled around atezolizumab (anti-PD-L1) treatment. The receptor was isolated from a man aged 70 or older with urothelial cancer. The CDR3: CASSLWGVDTEAFF. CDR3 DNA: TGTGCCAGCAGCTTATGGGGGGTGGACACTGAAGCTTTCTTT.